Presented here are 11 T cell receptor beta chains from one specimen sequenced in a study of blood T cell repertoires in COVID-19. Repertoires were generated with immunoSEQ multiplex PCR, while TCRdb's copy carries only in-frame clones and drops some. This sample has over 40,000 clones; 90% to 95% occur once, and the top ten carry roughly 10%. The sequencing sample was made of peripheral blood. The receptors shown here come from a woman at least 80 years old with acute or convalescent COVID-19.

The chain joins TRBV2 to TRBJ2-2, with D possibly being TRBD2 (6 bases). Trimming took off 5 bases at V and 9 bases at J, with 16 bases between the two ends. Germline CDR1 reads SNHLY; CDR2 reads FYNNEI. The CDR3 covers 14 residues. The CDR3 region is CASSPRGIVRELFF. CDR3 DNA: TGTGCCAGCAGTCCACGGGGGATTGTTCGGGAGCTGTTTTTT.

V usage is TRBV27 and J usage is TRBJ2-3; possibly TRBD2 for D (6 bases). Germline V lookup: CDR1 MNHEY, CDR2 SMNVEV (reference sequence). The CDR3 loop spans 13 amino acids. V lost 4 bases to trimming and J lost 3 bases, with 8 bases between them. CDR3 bases: TGTGCCAGCAGTTCAGGAGGGACAGATACGCAGTATTTT. Protein sequence: CASSSGGTDTQYF.

The chain has TRBV14 and TRBJ2-1; TRBD2 matches 7 bases. CDR1 SGHDN and CDR2 FVKESK come from the germline V gene. The CDR3 loop spans 15 amino acids. V dropped 1 base and J dropped 1; count of bases not matched to a gene: 1. The CDR3 loop reads CASSQVAGSYNEQFF. CDR3 coding DNA: TGTGCCAGCAGCCAAGTAGCGGGTTCCTACAATGAGCAGTTCTTC.

The chain has TRBV2 and TRBJ2-3, with 9 bases matching TRBD2. This CDR3 is built from 18 residues. The J segment lost 1 base and the V segment lost 2 bases, leaving 10 bases of the junction unmatched. Germline V gene data show CDR1 as SNHLY and CDR2 as FYNNEI. The DNA for the CDR3 is TGTGCCAGCAGTGAACTGGGGTTGATAGCGGGAGGCACAGATACGCAGTATTTT. Translation: CASSELGLIAGGTDTQYF.

V is TRBV7-3 and J is TRBJ2-6; D might be TRBD1 (5 bases). CDR3 length equals 15 residues. In germline, CDR1 is SGHTA, CDR2 FQGTGA. V lost 4 bases and J 6 bases, leaving 13 bases between the germline ends. This chain's CDR3 is CASSSTSGQANVLTF. The DNA for the CDR3 is TGTGCCAGCAGCTCGACCTCCGGACAGGCCAACGTCCTGACTTTC. The whole variable domain, remainder taken from reference TRBV7-3 and TRBJ2-6, is GAGVSQTPSNKVTEKGKYVELRCDPISGHTALYWYRQSLGQGPEFLIYFQGTGAADDSGLPNDRFFAVRPEGSVSTLKIQRTERGDSAVYLCASSSTSGQANVLTFGAGSRLTVL.

V gene TRBV6-5 combines with J gene TRBJ2-1; TRBD1 is a possible D gene (6 bases). This CDR3 spans 13 amino acids. V lost 7 bases, J lost 4 bases, and 11 bases lay in between. Germline values: CDR1 MNHEY, CDR2 SVGAGI. The CDR3 DNA is TGTGCCAGCACCCAGGACAGATACAATGAGCAGTTCTTC. It is translated as CASTQDRYNEQFF.

The CDR3 DNA reads as TGTGCCAGCAGTTCAGTCCGGACTAGCGGGGGCAATGAGCAGTTCTTC. This gives the protein CASSSVRTSGGNEQFF. This chain uses TRBV5-8 with TRBJ2-1, with 13 bases aligning to TRBD2. Germline V gene lookup returns CDR1 SGHTS and CDR2 YDEGEE. The length of the CDR3 is 16 residues. Trimming took 5 bases from V and 6 from J; bases not matched to a gene: 8. The variable domain in full, completed from reference TRBV5-8 and TRBJ2-1, reads EAGVTQSPTHLIKTRGQQATLRCSPISGHTSVYWYQQALGLGLQFLLWYDEGEERNRGNFPPRFSGRQFPNYSSELNVNALELEDSALYLCASSSVRTSGGNEQFFGPGTRLTVL.

The chain joins TRBV7-9 to TRBJ1-3; 9 positions agree with TRBD1. Trimming took 4 bases from V and 4 from J; bases not matched to a gene: 5. CDR1 and CDR2 from the germline V gene are SEHNR and FQNEAQ (reference sequence). The CDR3 length is 15 residues. CDR3 sequence reads: CASSYGTGRGNTIYF. The CDR3 nucleotides are TGTGCCAGCAGCTACGGGACAGGGAGGGGAAACACCATATATTTT. Supplemented by reference TRBV7-9 and TRBJ1-3, the full variable domain reads DTGVSQNPRHKITKRGQNVTFRCDPISEHNRLYWYRQTLGQGPEFLTYFQNEAQLEKSRLLSDRFSAERPKGSFSTLEIQRTEQGDSAMYLCASSYGTGRGNTIYFGEGSWLTVV.

The genes are TRBV27 and TRBJ1-4; 10 nucleotides line up with TRBD1. Germline values: CDR1 MNHEY, CDR2 SMNVEV (reference sequence). This CDR3 has 16 amino acids. Trimming removed 0 bases from V and 5 bases from J; junction bases left unmatched: 3. The CDR3 loop reads CASSLSPGQGNEKLFF. The CDR3 region has the DNA TGTGCCAGCAGTTTATCTCCGGGACAGGGGAATGAAAAACTGTTTTTT.

The gene calls are TRBV9 and TRBJ1-6; weak D call: TRBD1 (6 bases). Per germline, CDR1 SGDLS and CDR2 YYNGEE. The CDR3 totals 16 residues. V was cut by 2 bases and J by 0 bases, with 9 bases left in between. The CDR3, as DNA: TGTGCCAGCAGCGTCACAGGGAGCTCCTATAATTCACCCCTCCACTTT. Amino acids: CASSVTGSSYNSPLHF. The whole variable domain, filled in from reference TRBV9 and TRBJ1-6, reads DSGVTQTPKHLITATGQRVTLRCSPRSGDLSVYWYQQSLDQGLQFLIQYYNGEERAKGNILERFSAQQFPDLHSELNLSSLELGDSALYFCASSVTGSSYNSPLHFGNGTRLTVT.

V is TRBV3-1 (or the pseudogene TRBV3-2) and J is TRBJ2-2; no firm D call. The CDR3 has 16 residues. Germline CDR1 and CDR2: LGHDT and YNNKEL (reference sequence). V was pared by 1 base and J by 2 bases, with 11 bases between. The chain's CDR3 is CASSQAGTTNTGELFF. CDR3 in DNA: TGTGCCAGCAGCCAAGCCGGTACTACTAACACCGGGGAGCTGTTTTTT.